The present T cell receptor beta chain was sequenced within a study of OX40 agonist ivuxolimab in advanced cancers. Whole-study context: Eligibility rules accepted prior anti-PD-1, anti-PD-L1 or anti-CTLA-4 therapy, and 40% to 50% had some.

The data were produced by immunoSEQ multiplex PCR, yet TCRdb's version contains in-frame clones alone and is incomplete. The sample includes fewer than 75,000 clones, 88% of them seen just once. The CDR3 totals 17 residues. Germline V CDR1 and CDR2: KGHSH, LQKENI. Germline trimming cut 0 bases from V and 2 bases from J; bases unmatched to any gene: 7. This clone was observed a single time. The antigen remains undetermined. Study-wide results and caveats: Expanded clones tended on average to be more numerous among CD8+ T cells than CD4+. At 0.1 to 3.0 mg/kg, clonal expansion of CD4+ and CD8+ blood T cells had occurred by week 6. Individuals who were partial responders at 0.1-3.0 mg/kg had clonal expansion that ranked among the lowest.

The chain has TRBV18 and TRBJ2-3; 8 nucleotides line up with TRBD2. The specimen was CD4+ or CD8+ T cells sorted from blood, collected in a trial of the OX40 agonist ivuxolimab. This sequence originates from an adult with an advanced solid tumor such as melanoma, head and neck, liver or kidney cancer. The CDR3 bases are TGTGCCAGCTCACCACCGAGAGCGGGAGAGAACACAGATACGCAGTATTTT. It encodes CASSPPRAGENTDTQYF.